This T cell receptor beta chain was profiled in a study of T-cell memory formation after mild COVID-19 (dated by TCRdb to about 2021). Context from the whole study: TCR sequence clusters from the two donors were found to be largely donor specific. Longitudinal TCRalpha and TCRbeta repertoire sequencing tracked T-cell clones expanding and contracting after mild COVID-19 in a couple of donors. Two young, previously healthy adult volunteers made up the cohort, one male and one female. The full study reports these points: Contracting CD4+ clones were located mainly in the CM and EM memory subsets, whereas CD8+ clones were found to be enriched in EMRA. SARS-CoV-2 specificity was not confirmed for the second-wave clones peaking on day 37. The study included only a couple of mild cases, and larger cohorts that include severe cases with pre-infection samples were judged to be necessary. Some responding clones were detected in pre-infection memory, which suggested that pre-existing cross-reactive memory T cells had joined the SARS-CoV-2 response. Clones that contracted from day 15 to 85 showed balanced CD4/CD8 phenotypes, whereas a second wave of clones that expanded from day 15 to 37 leaned towards CD4+.

Ficoll-Paque density gradient centrifugation was used to isolate PBMCs. TCRdb lists the instrument as Illumina NovaSeq 6000. Using 5'RACE with constant-segment primers, TCRalpha and TCRbeta cDNA libraries were constructed, with sample barcodes and unique molecular identifiers added in the process. RNA was extracted from every sample with Trizol reagent. Amplification of the libraries took two PCR steps, and the second step added a second sample barcode plus Illumina TruSeq adapters. Libraries were sequenced on an Illumina NovaSeq with 2 x 150 bp paired-end reads. As for the authors' bioinformatics: With migec v1.2.7, reads were demultiplexed and then collapsed into UMI-guided consensus sequences. Using mixcr v2.1.11, the UMI consensuses were aligned to TRA and TRB V and J templates and assembled into clonotypes. A clonotype was counted as expanded or contracted only if both edgeR and NoisET called the change significant, with noise models trained on biological replicates. For edgeR calls, a false discovery rate-adjusted p below 0.01 and a log2 fold-change threshold of 1 were applied. As an exploratory analysis of dynamics, max-normalized trajectories of the 1000 most abundant clonotypes were examined by PCA with hierarchical clustering. Each responding clone was given a CD4 or CD8 phenotype based on the CD4+ and CD8+ repertoires, which had been sequenced separately. TCRdb reran the public reads through fastp at Q25 and MiXCR, keeping productive beta chains. Rows are unified per CDR3 protein, each entry keeping the most common DNA and genes. TCRdb's processing, not the authors' own work, is the source of the V and J calls. A total of fewer than 400,000 distinct CDR3 sequences appear in this sample, roughly 15% of them only once. The ten largest account for 20% to 25% of the sample.

Details on this clonotype: The target of this receptor is not known. The record has no base qualities; no much larger clone is one base away.

The sequence was collected from a man between 18 and 35 years old who had mild COVID-19 (a few samples of this study predate the infection). The sample titles of this study are shuffled in the database, so cell type and time point are left out; the donor was told from shared clones. The sequencing sample was made of PBMCs or a T cell subset sorted from them (not recorded which).

The nucleotides are TGTGCCAGCAGCTTAAATGAGGGTGATGAGCAGTTCTTC. It encodes CASSLNEGDEQFF. The receptor chain draws on TRBV7-3 and TRBJ2-1, and possibly TRBD2, on 5 matching bases. V lost 1 base and J lost 8 bases; the stretch between them is 9 bases long. The CDR3 goes from the cysteine to the phenylalanine over 13 residues. Solely the CDR3 DNA is kept, with 39 bases framed from the first base. From the germline V gene, CDR1 is SGHTA and CDR2 is FQGTGA.